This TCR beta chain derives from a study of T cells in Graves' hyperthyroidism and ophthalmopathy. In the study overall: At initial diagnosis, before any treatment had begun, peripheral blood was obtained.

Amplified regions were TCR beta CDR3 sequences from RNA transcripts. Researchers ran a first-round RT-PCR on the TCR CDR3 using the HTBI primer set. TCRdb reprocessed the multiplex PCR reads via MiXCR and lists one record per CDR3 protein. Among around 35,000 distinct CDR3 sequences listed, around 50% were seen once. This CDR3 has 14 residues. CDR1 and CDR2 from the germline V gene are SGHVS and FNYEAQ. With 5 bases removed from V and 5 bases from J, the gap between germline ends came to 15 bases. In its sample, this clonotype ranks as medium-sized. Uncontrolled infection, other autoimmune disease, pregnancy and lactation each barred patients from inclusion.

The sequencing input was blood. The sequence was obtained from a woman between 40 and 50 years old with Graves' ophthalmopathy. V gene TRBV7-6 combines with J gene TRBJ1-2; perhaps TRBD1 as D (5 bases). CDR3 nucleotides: TGTGCCAGCAGCCCGGCGGGGGGAGGGTATGGCTACACCTTC. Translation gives CASSPAGGGYGYTF. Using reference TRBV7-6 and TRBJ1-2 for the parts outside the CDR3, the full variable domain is GAGVSQSPRYKVTKRGQDVALRCDPISGHVSLYWYRQALGQGPEFLTYFNYEAQQDKSGLPNDRFSAERPEGSISTLTIQRTEQRDSAMYRCASSPAGGGYGYTFGSGTRLTVV.